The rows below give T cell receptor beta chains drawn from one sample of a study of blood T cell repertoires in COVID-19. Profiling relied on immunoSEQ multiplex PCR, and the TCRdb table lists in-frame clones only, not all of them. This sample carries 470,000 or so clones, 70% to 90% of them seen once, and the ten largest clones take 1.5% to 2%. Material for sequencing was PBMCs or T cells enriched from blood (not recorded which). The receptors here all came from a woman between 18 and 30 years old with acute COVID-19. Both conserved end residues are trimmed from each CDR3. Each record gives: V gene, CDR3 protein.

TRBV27 ASSLSGWEQF
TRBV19 ASSPTGPYGYT
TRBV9 ASSVLAGNTGELF
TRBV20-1 SASSGGSTYGYT
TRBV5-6 ASSYTGTNQPQH
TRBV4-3 ASSQDPRVGSHGYT
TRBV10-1 ASRDSPGGEAF
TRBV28 ASSRTGPNQPQH
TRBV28 ATYSPNLYEQY
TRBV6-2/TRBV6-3 ASSRQGMGSYNSPLH
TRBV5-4 ASNQGGANVLT
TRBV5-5 ASSPPIGTGGNTDTQY
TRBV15 ATSKTGPWTEAF
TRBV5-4 ASSLSTGGTYGYT
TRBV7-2 ASSSSGGDSPLH
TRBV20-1 SATRAYEQY
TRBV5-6 ASSGDRGRKEQY
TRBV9 ASSPSGSLAYEQY
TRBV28 ASTSGRKGVHEQY
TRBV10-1 ATQAGIGQPQH
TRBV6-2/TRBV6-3 ASSHTSGGGDIQY
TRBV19 ASSLPRGLNQPQH
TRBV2 ASRTGTSSYNEQF
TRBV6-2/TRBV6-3 ASSYSGRGRANYGYT
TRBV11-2 ASSLWGDSEAF
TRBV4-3 ASSQVHRGPGNTIY
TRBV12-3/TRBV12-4 ASQYALNEKLF
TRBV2 ASRLTSGGVPGELF
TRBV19 ASRGGGGPQETQY
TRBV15 ATSPFTGRSVGRDIQY
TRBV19 ASSDRGWYNEQF
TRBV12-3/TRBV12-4 ASSSGGDYGYT
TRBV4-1 ASSQEGATNEKLF
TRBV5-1 ASSLVGMNTEAF
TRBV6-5 ASSYALQGGYGYT
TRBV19 ATPRQGHTEAF
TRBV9 ASSLLQGSGETQY
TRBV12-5 ASRDRGYEQY
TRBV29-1 SVGAGVEKLF
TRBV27 ASSPTGASEQY
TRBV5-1 ASSSPTGTGAQY
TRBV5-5 ASSVADRAFDQPQH
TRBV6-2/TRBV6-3 ASNPGQGGYEQY
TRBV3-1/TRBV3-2 ASSQETWASAGEQF
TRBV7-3 ASSPGVGEKLF
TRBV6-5 ASSYRDREAQY
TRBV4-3 ASSQVSLNEKLF
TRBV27 ASSFGLFSYEQY
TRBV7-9 ASSLGQGGYT
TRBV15 ATSRDSQGFQPQH
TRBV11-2 ASSSNRGSGELF